The 18 T cell receptor beta chains reported below all come from one sample, sequenced in a study of blood T cell repertoires in COVID-19. Clones were sequenced by immunoSEQ multiplex PCR, and TCRdb holds only the in-frame ones, with some missing. The sample holds fewer than 450,000 clones, more than 75% seen once. The sequenced sample consisted of PBMCs or T cells enriched from blood (not recorded which). The receptor source for this set is a woman aged 18-35 years who had recovered from COVID-19.

V gene TRBV11-2 combines with J gene TRBJ2-5; 14 nucleotides agree with TRBD2. The CDR3 totals 17 residues. V lost 4 bases to trimming and J lost 5 bases; unmatched junction nucleotides: 9. Germline loops: CDR1 SGHAT, CDR2 FQNNGV. The CDR3 DNA reads as TGTGCCAGCAGCTCCGTGACTAGCGGGGGGGCCGGGGAGACCCAGTACTTC. It is translated as CASSSVTSGGAGETQYF.

CDR3 bases: TGCAGCGCGATGACAGGGGGTCGCAATCAGCCCCAGCATTTT. It encodes CSAMTGGRNQPQHF. The V gene is TRBV29-1, the J gene TRBJ1-5, with 9 bases identical to TRBD1. CDR1 is SQVTM, CDR2 ANQGSEA, per germline. This CDR3 is built from 14 residues. V was pared by 7 bases and J by 2 bases, with 6 bases of the junction left unmatched.

This clone was picked up one time. This chain uses TRBV4-2 with TRBJ1-2, with TRBD1 matching 8 bases. Per the germline V gene, CDR1 is LGHNA and CDR2 is YNFKEQ. The CDR3 is made up of 17 amino acids. Trimming removed 6 bases from V and 0 bases from J; junction bases left unmatched: 12. The CDR3 is CASSLETWTGSNYGYTF. In nucleotides, the CDR3 is TGTGCCAGCAGTCTAGAGACCTGGACAGGGTCTAACTATGGCTACACCTTC.

This sequence joins TRBV3-1 (or the pseudogene TRBV3-2) and TRBJ1-2; no definite D call. There are 11 residues in the CDR3. The germline V gene encodes CDR1 LGHDT and CDR2 YNNKEL (reference sequence). V gave up 1 base and J gave up 7 bases, with 4 bases separating them. In DNA form, the CDR3 reads TGTGCCAGCAGCCAAGGGAGTGGCTACACCTTC. Protein product: CASSQGSGYTF.

J is TRBJ1-6 and V is TRBV6-5; 7 bases match TRBD1. Germline CDR1 is MNHEY and CDR2 is SVGAGI. V lost 3 bases and J lost 5; bases outside the gene matches: 1. The CDR3 sequence is 14 residues long. The CDR3 protein is CASSYQGDNSPLHF. In DNA, the CDR3 is TGTGCCAGCAGTTATCAGGGGGATAATTCACCCCTCCACTTT.

The chain uses TRBV5-4 and TRBJ2-7; 11 nucleotides align to TRBD1. Trimming removed 6 bases from V and 5 bases from J; junction bases left unmatched: 7. Per germline, CDR1 SGHNT and CDR2 YYREEE (reference sequence). The CDR3 sequence is 14 residues long. The CDR3 sequence: CASTHGQGAHEQYF. CDR3 coding DNA: TGTGCCAGCACCCATGGACAGGGGGCCCACGAGCAGTACTTC.

The chain has TRBV24-1 and TRBJ2-1, with 8 bases identical to TRBD2. Germline CDR1 is KGHDR and CDR2 is SFDVKD. J lost 8 bases, V lost 1 base, and 9 bases had no gene match. The CDR3 contains 16 residues. The CDR3 nucleotides read TGTGCCACCAGTGATTTCTACGGGGGGGCCGAGGATGAGCAGTTCTTC. It codes for CATSDFYGGAEDEQFF.

V is TRBV7-3 and J is TRBJ1-1; 9 bases are a match to TRBD1. J lost 4 bases, V lost 5 bases, and 5 bases had no gene match. Per the germline V gene, CDR1 is SGHTA and CDR2 is FQGTGA. CDR3 length: 14 residues. The CDR3 coding sequence is TGTGCCAGCAGCCAACAGGGGGCGGGCACTGAAGCTTTCTTT. Translating it yields CASSQQGAGTEAFF.

The V gene is TRBV3-1 (or the pseudogene TRBV3-2), the J gene TRBJ2-3, with 10 nucleotides matching TRBD2. The V segment lost 3 bases and the J segment 0 bases; nucleotides outside the gene matches: 18. The CDR3 is 21 residues long. Looked up from germline, CDR1 is LGHDT and CDR2 is YNNKEL (reference sequence). CDR3 protein: CASSHSAWIAGGYTSTDTQYF. The CDR3 nucleotides read TGTGCCAGCAGCCACTCAGCGTGGATAGCGGGGGGATATACTAGCACAGATACGCAGTATTTT.

The CDR3 DNA reads TGCGCCAGCAGCATTGGCAAGACAGGTTCTACCTACGAGCAGTACTTC. Translation gives CASSIGKTGSTYEQYF. The rearrangement joins TRBV5-1 to TRBJ2-7; TRBD1 might be the D (6 bases). The germline V gene encodes CDR1 SGHRS and CDR2 YFSETQ. This CDR3 contains 16 residues. V lost 4 bases and J 2 bases, leaving 19 bases between the germline ends.

This clone was seen a handful of times. The chain carries TRBV11-2 and TRBJ1-6; D is unresolved. Between the trimmed V and J ends, which lost 6 bases and 4 bases, there was a span of 16 bases. The CDR3 is made up of 16 amino acids. The germline gives CDR1 SGHAT, CDR2 FQNNGV. The CDR3 region is CASRPIRRGYNSPLHF. CDR3 bases: TGTGCCAGCAGACCTATTAGGCGCGGTTATAATTCACCCCTCCACTTT.

The rearrangement links TRBV4-2 to TRBJ2-1; 8 positions agree with TRBD2. Germline V lookup: CDR1 LGHNA, CDR2 YNFKEQ. The CDR3 length is 16 residues. With 0 bases clipped from V and 9 bases from J, the junction kept 10 bases outside the gene matches. CDR3 nucleotides: TGTGCCAGCAGCCAAGAAGCGGGGGCCAACCTGGGTGAGCAGTTCTTC. It specifies CASSQEAGANLGEQFF.

This clone was counted only a few times. The chain combines TRBV5-6 with TRBJ1-3; D uncertain. The germline V gene has CDR1 SGHDT and CDR2 YYEEEE. Trimming shortened V by 0 bases and J by 2 bases, and 12 bases separated the two germline ends. The CDR3 is 16 amino acids. The CDR3 protein is CASSLGAAAAGNTIYF. The CDR3 coding sequence is TGTGCCAGCAGCTTGGGGGCAGCGGCGGCTGGAAACACCATATATTTT. The whole variable domain, remainder taken from reference TRBV5-6 and TRBJ1-3, is DAGVTQSPTHLIKTRGQQVTLRCSPKSGHDTVSWYQQALGQGPQFIFQYYEEEERQRGNFPDRFSGHQFPNYSSELNVNALLLGDSALYLCASSLGAAAAGNTIYFGEGSWLTVV.

The rearrangement links TRBV30 to TRBJ2-3; no reliable D call. This CDR3 has 12 residues. CDR1 is GTSNPN, CDR2 SVGIG, per germline (reference sequence). V was trimmed by 1 base and J by 2 bases, leaving 4 bases between them. For the CDR3, the DNA is TGTGCCTGGAGTGCATCCACAGATACGCAGTATTTT. The encoded protein is CAWSASTDTQYF. The entire variable domain, with the rest obtained from reference TRBV30 and TRBJ2-3, is as follows: SQTIHQWPATLVQPVGSPLSLECTVEGTSNPNLYWYRQAAGRGLQLLFYSVGIGQISSEVPQNLSASRPQDRQFILSSKKLLLSDSGFYLCAWSASTDTQYFGPGTRLTVL.

The chain combines TRBV9 with TRBJ1-5, with D perhaps TRBD1 (5 bases). Germline-derived CDR1 and CDR2 are SGDLS and YYNGEE. V lost 0 bases and J 2 bases, leaving 9 bases between the germline ends. This CDR3 has 15 amino acids. The CDR3 DNA sequence: TGTGCCAGCAGCGTAGATCAACAGGGCAATCAGCCCCAGCATTTT. It is translated as CASSVDQQGNQPQHF.

The chain carries TRBV5-4 and TRBJ1-6; D not resolved. The CDR3 consists of 14 residues. Trimming cost V 0 bases and J 7 bases, with 8 bases left between them. Germline loops: CDR1 SGHNT, CDR2 YYREEE (reference sequence). The CDR3 is CASSLGVRNSPLHF. The CDR3 DNA is TGTGCCAGCAGCTTGGGGGTCAGGAATTCACCCCTCCACTTT.

The chain employs TRBV12-3 or TRBV12-4 and TRBJ2-7; 10 bases match TRBD1. V shed 6 bases, J shed 3 bases, and the junction held 2 bases outside the gene matches. CDR3 length: 13 amino acids. CDR3 sequence reads: CASRGQGNYEQYF. The CDR3 coding sequence is TGTGCCAGCAGGGGACAGGGGAACTACGAGCAGTACTTC.

This chain joins TRBV9 and TRBJ1-6; no clear D. The CDR3 spans 16 residues. V lost 0 bases and J 0 bases, leaving 7 bases between the germline ends. The germline V gene encodes CDR1 SGDLS and CDR2 YYNGEE. The CDR3 region has the DNA TGTGCCAGCAGCGTAGACCCGGGCTCCTATAATTCACCCCTCCACTTT. Translated, it gives CASSVDPGSYNSPLHF.